A selection of T cell receptor beta chains follows, all from one sample in a study of cytomegalovirus exposure and HLA in healthy donors. Assay: immunoSEQ multiplex PCR; the TCRdb copy retains only in-frame clones and omits some. The sample lists about 94,000 clones; around 66% were seen once. The sequenced material came from PBMCs. The source of these receptors is a man aged 25-45 years in good health and CMV-seronegative. The CDR3 runs from the conserved cysteine through the conserved F or W. A D gene is named only where the DNA matches it firmly. Not all rows give a size; the values are once, few, many and, for expanded clones, a class.

D gene	clone size	CDR3 length	V gene	J gene	CDR3 DNA	CDR3 protein
.	.	11	TRBV7-8	TRBJ2-3	TGTGCCAGCAGCCACACAGATACGCAGTATTTT	CASSHTDTQYF
TRBD2	few	15	TRBV5-1	TRBJ2-2	TGCGCCAGCACCCCGCAAGCGGGAGTTACCGGGGAGCTGTTTTTT	CASTPQAGVTGELFF
.	once	13	TRBV6-4	TRBJ2-5	TGTGCCAGCAGTGAAGGGGCAGAAGAGACCCAGTACTTC	CASSEGAEETQYF
TRBD2	few	16	TRBV5-6	TRBJ2-7	TGTGCCAGCAGCGGGGGACTAGCGGGAGGACCCTACGAGCAGTACTTC	CASSGGLAGGPYEQYF
.	few	17	TRBV4-1	TRBJ1-2	TGCGCCAGCAGCCAACGGGGCGGACCAGGGGAGACCTATGGCTACACCTTC	CASSQRGGPGETYGYTF
.	.	16	TRBV5-8	TRBJ1-5	TGTGCCAGCAGCTTGTTCCGGGGGTCCGGCAATCAGCCCCAGCATTTT	CASSLFRGSGNQPQHF
.	once	15	TRBV19	TRBJ2-1	TGTGCCAGTAGTATAGATGGGGAGAGCTACAATGAGCAGTTCTTC	CASSIDGESYNEQFF
TRBD2	few	13	TRBV19	TRBJ2-1	TGTGCCAGTAGTAGGGCAGGGCGGGAGGAGCAGTTCTTC	CASSRAGREEQFF
.	.	11	TRBV7-3	TRBJ2-1	TGTGCCACCGGGCGGGATAATGAGCAGTTCTTC	CATGRDNEQFF
TRBD2	.	16	TRBV7-9	TRBJ2-2	TGTGCCAGCAGCTCCGCAGCGGGAGCACACACCGGGGAGCTGTTTTTT	CASSSAAGAHTGELFF
TRBD1	.	14	TRBV15	TRBJ1-2	TGTGCCACCAGCAGCCCCTACAGGGGGTTAGGCTACACCTTC	CATSSPYRGLGYTF
.	.	15	TRBV28	TRBJ2-2	TGTGCCAGCAGTTTGTGGGAGCAAAACACCGGGGAGCTGTTTTTT	CASSLWEQNTGELFF
TRBD2	.	16	TRBV14	TRBJ2-5	TGTGCCAGCAGCCAGCGACTTGGACTAGCGACGGAGACCCAGTACTTC	CASSQRLGLATETQYF
.	.	12	TRBV9	TRBJ1-2	TGTGCCAGCAGCTCCAGGGTTGGCGGCTACACCTTC	CASSSRVGGYTF
.	.	16	TRBV7-2	TRBJ1-2	TGTGCCAGCAGCTTAGCGGGGGGGGGAGAGGTCTATGGCTACACCTTC	CASSLAGGGEVYGYTF
.	few	13	TRBV6-6	TRBJ1-2	TGTGCCAGCAGTGATCGAGGGCCGAGAGGCTACACCTTC	CASSDRGPRGYTF
TRBD1	.	15	TRBV29-1	TRBJ1-2	TGCAGCGTGGCGGGGACAGGGATAGCTAACTATGGCTACACCTTC	CSVAGTGIANYGYTF
.	.	13	TRBV7-3	TRBJ2-3	TGTGCCAACAGCTTAACCGGGGTGGATACGCAGTATTTT	CANSLTGVDTQYF
TRBD2	.	16	TRBV7-9	TRBJ2-2	TGTTCCAGCAGCCAGAGCGGGACTAGCTGGTCCGGGGAGCTGTTTTTT	CSSSQSGTSWSGELFF
.	.	13	TRBV7-7	TRBJ2-5	TGTGCTAGCAGCTCAAATCCGGGTGAGACCCAGTACTTC	CASSSNPGETQYF
.	.	13	TRBV13	TRBJ2-7	TGTGCCAGCAGCTCAGGACTACCCTACGAGCAGTACTTC	CASSSGLPYEQYF
TRBD2	.	14	TRBV29-1	TRBJ2-1	TGCAGCGTTGCTCGTGGGAGGGTCTACAATGAGCAGTTCTTC	CSVARGRVYNEQFF
.	.	18	TRBV18	TRBJ1-3	TGTGCCAGCTCACCGGTAGCCCCCAGGGTGACCTCTGGAAACACCATATATTTT	CASSPVAPRVTSGNTIYF
.	.	16	TRBV4-1	TRBJ2-5	TGCGCCAGCAGCCAAGAGGGGCAGAGGTCCGGTGAGACCCAGTACTTC	CASSQEGQRSGETQYF
.	.	11	TRBV29-1	TRBJ2-3	TGCAGCGTTGCTAGCACAGATACGCAGTATTTT	CSVASTDTQYF
TRBD2	few	15	TRBV9	TRBJ2-1	TGTGCCAGCAGCGATAGAGCTAGCGGGGACAATGAGCAGTTCTTC	CASSDRASGDNEQFF
TRBD2	.	18	TRBV5-1	TRBJ2-7	TGCGCCAGCAGCTTGGGGAAGTTTGGCGGGAGATCGTCCTACGAGCAGTACTTC	CASSLGKFGGRSSYEQYF